Listed below are T cell receptor beta chains from one sample, sequenced in a study of blood T cell repertoires in COVID-19. The protocol was immunoSEQ multiplex PCR, while the TCRdb copy is restricted to in-frame clones and leaves out a portion. The table shows about 200,000 clones, with about 82% occurring only once. The sequenced material came from PBMCs or T cells enriched from blood (not recorded which). The receptors originated from a man aged 35 to 55 with acute COVID-19. The CDR3 runs from the conserved cysteine through the conserved F or W. The D gene is left open where the match is weak. Rows give clone size only sometimes, using once, few, many, or a class for an expanded clone.

v_call	clone_size	d_call	j_call	cdr3_aa	cdr3_nt
TRBV28	once	NA	TRBJ1-2	CASEIGGANYGYTF	TGTGCCAGCGAAATAGGGGGGGCTAACTATGGCTACACCTTC
TRBV19	NA	NA	TRBJ2-2	CATAGSGELFF	TGTGCCACCGCAGGGTCCGGGGAGCTGTTTTTT
TRBV28	NA	NA	TRBJ1-1	CASSFIQGKAFF	TGTGCCAGCAGTTTTATACAGGGCAAAGCTTTCTTT
TRBV2	NA	TRBD1	TRBJ1-2	CASQSGTGYGYTF	TGTGCCAGCCAGTCCGGGACAGGATATGGCTACACCTTC
TRBV5-6	NA	NA	TRBJ2-7	CASSLEARVTYEQYF	TGTGCCAGCAGCTTGGAAGCCCGCGTAACCTACGAGCAGTACTTC
TRBV12-3/TRBV12-4	NA	TRBD1	TRBJ1-3	CASTPTGRLTIYF	TGTGCCAGCACCCCGACAGGGAGGTTGACCATATATTTT
TRBV6-5	NA	NA	TRBJ1-2	CASSYSGPNYGYTF	TGTGCCAGCAGTTACTCTGGCCCTAACTATGGCTACACCTTC
TRBV28	NA	NA	TRBJ1-2	CASSLNQNTPYGYTF	TGTGCCAGCAGTTTGAATCAGAACACCCCCTATGGCTACACCTTC
TRBV19	NA	NA	TRBJ2-7	CASSIPAGRSSYEQYF	TGTGCCAGTAGTATCCCCGCGGGCAGGAGCTCCTACGAGCAGTACTTC
TRBV7-8	NA	NA	TRBJ1-5	CASSLAHRVSNQPQHF	TGTGCCAGCAGCTTAGCGCACAGGGTTAGCAATCAGCCCCAGCATTTT
TRBV11-2	once	TRBD1	TRBJ2-3	CASSSYPVRQGSTDTQYF	TGTGCCAGCAGCTCGTACCCCGTAAGACAGGGGAGCACAGATACGCAGTATTTT
TRBV28	many	TRBD2	TRBJ2-7	CASSSSPGLGATSSYEQYF	TGTGCCAGCAGTTCCAGCCCCGGACTAGGGGCTACCTCCTCCTACGAGCAGTACTTC
TRBV27	NA	TRBD2	TRBJ2-2	CASSFPPGTSGSRITGELFF	TGTGCCAGCAGTTTTCCACCTGGGACTAGCGGGAGCCGGATCACCGGGGAGCTGTTTTTT
TRBV9	once	NA	TRBJ2-3	CASSVRDLSTDTQYF	TGTGCCAGCAGCGTCCGGGACTTAAGCACAGATACGCAGTATTTT
TRBV3-1/TRBV3-2	NA	NA	TRBJ2-7	CASNNRGYVEQYF	TGTGCCAGCAATAATAGGGGGTACGTCGAGCAGTACTTC
TRBV6-1	NA	NA	TRBJ1-1	CASSEYSLLNTEAFF	TGTGCCAGCAGTGAATACAGCCTCTTGAACACTGAAGCTTTCTTT
TRBV28	NA	NA	TRBJ1-1	CASSLRGNTEAFF	TGTGCCAGCAGTTTGCGGGGGAACACTGAAGCTTTCTTT
TRBV10-3	NA	NA	TRBJ2-1	CAISEYSNEQFF	TGTGCCATCAGTGAGTACAGCAATGAGCAGTTCTTC
TRBV7-9	once	TRBD1	TRBJ2-5	CASSLEGQVQETQYF	TGTGCCAGCAGCTTAGAGGGACAGGTGCAGGAGACCCAGTACTTC
TRBV12-3/TRBV12-4	NA	NA	TRBJ1-3	CASSFRSGNTIYF	TGTGCCAGCAGTTTCAGGTCTGGAAACACCATATATTTT
TRBV10-3	NA	NA	TRBJ1-6	CAISDSDGLNSPLHF	TGTGCCATCAGTGATTCTGACGGACTGAATTCACCCCTCCACTTT
TRBV24-1	NA	NA	TRBJ1-2	CATSDPNPELTANYGYTF	TGTGCCACCAGTGATCCCAACCCCGAACTGACAGCCAACTATGGCTACACCTTC
TRBV7-3	NA	TRBD2	TRBJ2-5	CASSLLGPGLAGIQETQYF	TGTGCCAGCAGCTTACTGGGGCCGGGACTAGCGGGGATTCAAGAGACCCAGTACTTC
TRBV20-1	NA	NA	TRBJ1-1	CSEGGGTEAFF	TGCAGTGAGGGGGGAGGGACTGAAGCTTTCTTT
TRBV5-1	NA	TRBD2	TRBJ2-1	CASRKGLAGTRVTQNEQFF	TGCGCCAGCAGGAAGGGACTAGCGGGAACCAGGGTAACACAGAATGAGCAGTTCTTC
TRBV5-1	NA	TRBD1	TRBJ2-1	CASSRDRGWNEQFF	TGCGCCAGCAGTAGGGACAGGGGTTGGAATGAGCAGTTCTTC
TRBV4-1	NA	NA	TRBJ1-4	CASTRGSGNEKLFF	TGCGCCAGCACTAGAGGGTCGGGTAATGAAAAACTGTTTTTT
TRBV3-1/TRBV3-2	NA	TRBD2	TRBJ2-3	CASSQDSSGFTDTQYF	TGTGCCAGCAGCCAAGACTCTAGCGGGTTCACAGATACGCAGTATTTT
TRBV11-3	NA	TRBD1	TRBJ2-7	CASSSGTGRSYEQYF	TGTGCCAGCAGCTCCGGGACAGGAAGGTCCTACGAGCAGTACTTC
TRBV2	NA	NA	TRBJ2-7	CASSENRDSYEQYF	TGTGCCAGCAGTGAAAACAGGGACTCCTACGAGCAGTACTTC
TRBV19	NA	NA	TRBJ2-5	CASSFARGAARETQYF	TGTGCCAGTAGTTTCGCCAGGGGAGCAGCGAGGGAGACCCAGTACTTC
TRBV6-5	NA	NA	TRBJ1-1	CASSYRQRNTEAFF	TGTGCCAGCAGTTATCGGCAGCGGAACACTGAAGCTTTCTTT
TRBV27	once	NA	TRBJ1-5	CASRPDRISNQPQHF	TGTGCCAGCCGCCCAGACAGGATTAGCAATCAGCCCCAGCATTTT
TRBV7-9	NA	TRBD1	TRBJ1-5	CASSLGQDQPQHF	TGTGCCAGCAGCCTGGGACAGGATCAGCCCCAGCATTTT
TRBV7-6	NA	TRBD2	TRBJ2-5	CASSLAFAGGPRETQYF	TGTGCCAGCAGCTTAGCGTTCGCGGGAGGGCCGAGGGAGACCCAGTACTTC
TRBV28	NA	TRBD1	TRBJ1-2	CASSLRQGGVGYTF	TGTGCCAGCAGTTTAAGACAGGGGGGGGTAGGCTACACCTTC
TRBV27	NA	TRBD1	TRBJ1-2	CASSFSGTGYGYTF	TGTGCCAGCAGTTTTTCCGGGACAGGGTATGGCTACACCTTC
TRBV18	NA	TRBD2	TRBJ2-7	CASSPGGSISYEQYF	TGTGCCAGCTCACCGGGGGGGTCTATCTCCTACGAGCAGTACTTC
TRBV30	once	TRBD1	TRBJ1-1	CASGTGSTEAFF	TGTGCCTCCGGGACAGGGAGCACTGAAGCTTTCTTT
TRBV19	NA	TRBD1	TRBJ1-2	CASSTPGTGTNGYTF	TGTGCCAGTAGTACCCCCGGGACAGGGACCAATGGCTACACCTTC
TRBV13	NA	NA	TRBJ1-2	CASSQIRGERGYTF	TGTGCCAGCAGCCAGATCCGGGGTGAGCGGGGCTACACCTTC
TRBV7-6	few	TRBD1	TRBJ1-3	CASSQVADRGRDTIYF	TGTGCCAGCAGCCAAGTGGCAGACAGGGGGAGGGACACCATATATTTT
TRBV4-1	NA	NA	TRBJ1-2	CASSPPLGGMGYTF	TGCGCCAGCAGCCCGCCCTTGGGCGGGATGGGCTACACCTTC
TRBV27	NA	NA	TRBJ2-2	CASSVRGRVNTGELFF	TGTGCCAGCAGCGTCCGTGGCAGGGTGAACACCGGGGAGCTGTTTTTT
TRBV29-1	NA	TRBD2	TRBJ2-1	CSVEGLSGKRRNEQFF	TGCAGCGTTGAAGGATTGAGCGGGAAACGTCGCAATGAGCAGTTCTTC
TRBV18	once	NA	TRBJ1-5	CASSPEGASNQPQHF	TGTGCCAGCTCACCGGAGGGTGCGAGCAATCAGCCCCAGCATTTT
TRBV27	NA	NA	TRBJ1-5	CASTLRERASSNQPQHF	TGTGCCAGCACTTTAAGAGAGAGGGCTTCTAGCAATCAGCCCCAGCATTTT
TRBV5-4	once	TRBD1	TRBJ2-4	CASSAGQGAIENIQYF	TGTGCCAGCAGCGCCGGACAGGGGGCAATCGAGAACATTCAGTACTTC
TRBV5-1	NA	NA	TRBJ1-1	CASSRGGRGEAFF	TGCGCCAGCAGTCGAGGGGGACGGGGTGAAGCTTTCTTT
TRBV3-1/TRBV3-2	NA	NA	TRBJ1-5	CASSQEGRQPQHF	TGTGCCAGCAGCCAAGAGGGGAGGCAGCCCCAGCATTTT
TRBV29-1	NA	NA	TRBJ2-7	CSGDETYEQYF	TGCAGCGGCGATGAGACCTACGAGCAGTACTTC
TRBV11-3	NA	TRBD1	TRBJ2-2	CASAQQGASTGELFF	TGTGCCAGCGCCCAACAGGGGGCTAGCACCGGGGAGCTGTTTTTT
TRBV28	NA	NA	TRBJ1-6	CASSSSRENSPLHF	TGTGCCAGCAGTAGTTCCAGGGAAAATTCACCCCTCCACTTT
TRBV27	NA	NA	TRBJ2-1	CASSLLGQYSYNEQFF	TGTGCCAGCAGTTTACTGGGCCAATACTCCTACAATGAGCAGTTCTTC
TRBV27	NA	TRBD1	TRBJ2-3	CASSRTGWTDTQYF	TGTGCCAGCAGCAGGACAGGGTGGACAGATACGCAGTATTTT
TRBV30	NA	TRBD1	TRBJ1-2	CAWVGQGQYGYTF	TGTGCCTGGGTCGGACAGGGCCAATATGGCTACACCTTC
TRBV12-5	NA	NA	TRBJ2-2	CASDREGWRELFF	TGTGCTAGTGACAGGGAGGGTTGGAGGGAGCTGTTTTTT
TRBV11-3	NA	TRBD2	TRBJ2-2	CASSPAGGRGMRAGELFF	TGTGCCAGCAGCCCGGCAGGTGGGAGGGGAATGAGAGCCGGGGAGCTGTTTTTT